This paragraph reports one T cell receptor beta chain. The data stem from a study of blood T cell repertoires in COVID-19. Looking at the study overall: Specimens from acute and convalescent COVID-19 originated in the United States, Italy and Spain. Sample material is recorded as cDNA or gDNA derived from T cells, B-cell-depleted T cells, or PBMCs.

Original methodology: Amplifying reference gene primers gave estimates of nucleated cell counts. TCRdb keeps only in-frame clones here, not all; method: immunoSEQ multiplex PCR. V and J calls and clone size are as listed in that table; D and trimming were resolved from the DNA. Of 210,000 or so clones listed, under 95% are singletons. CDR1 and CDR2 from the germline V gene are MNHEY and SMNVEV (reference sequence). J was trimmed by 4 bases and V by 1 base; bases with no gene match: 7. The length of the CDR3 is 16 residues. This receptor was obtained from a man aged 30 to 39 with acute or convalescent COVID-19. The sample comprised peripheral blood. V usage is TRBV27 and J usage is TRBJ2-3, with 8 bases lining up with TRBD1. This CDR3 reads CASSLWGRGQSDTQYF. The DNA of the CDR3 is TGTGCCAGCAGTTTATGGGGCAGGGGGCAGTCAGATACGCAGTATTTT.